This T cell receptor beta chain stems from a study of beta chain features in type 1 diabetes. The authors reverse transcribed all of the isolated RNA, so sequencing captured expressed TCRB transcripts. Using immunoSEQ multiplex PCR, the repertoire was profiled, and TCRdb retains in-frame clones only, with some absent. The sample comprises more than 150,000 clones, approximately 9.1% of which are singletons, and about 2.5% rests with the top ten. Remarks on this clone: Its antigen remains unknown.

The study's findings and limits: For TCRB rearrangement, an influence of HLA type remained unresolved here.

Markers CD45RO/CCR7/CD25/CD127/CD95/CD27 served to sort CD4+ naive, central memory, regulatory and stem cell-like memory cells. Sequenced: central memory CD4+ T cells from blood. The clonotype originates from a woman younger than 35 in good health.

CDR3 DNA: TGTGCCACCAGACTAGCGGGGGGCGACGAGCAGTACTTC. Amino acid sequence: CATRLAGGDEQYF. This chain joins TRBV15 and TRBJ2-7, with TRBD2 matching 12 bases. This CDR3 is 13 amino acids long. The V segment lost 6 bases and the J segment 5 bases; nucleotides outside the gene matches: 2. Looked up from germline, CDR1 is LNHNV and CDR2 is YYDKDF (reference sequence).